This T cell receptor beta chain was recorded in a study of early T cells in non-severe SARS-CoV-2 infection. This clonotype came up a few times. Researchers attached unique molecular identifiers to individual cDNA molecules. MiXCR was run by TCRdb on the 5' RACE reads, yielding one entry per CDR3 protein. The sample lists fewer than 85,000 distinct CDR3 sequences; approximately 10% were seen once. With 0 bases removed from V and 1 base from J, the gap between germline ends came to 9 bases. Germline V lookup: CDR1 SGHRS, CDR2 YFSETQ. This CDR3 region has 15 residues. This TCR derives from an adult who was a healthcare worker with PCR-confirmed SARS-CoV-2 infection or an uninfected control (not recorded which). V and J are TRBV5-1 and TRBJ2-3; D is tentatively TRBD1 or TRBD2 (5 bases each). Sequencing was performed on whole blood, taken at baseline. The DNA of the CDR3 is TGCGCCAGCAGCTTGGTGGGGACCCGCACAGATACGCAGTATTTT. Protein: CASSLVGTRTDTQYF.